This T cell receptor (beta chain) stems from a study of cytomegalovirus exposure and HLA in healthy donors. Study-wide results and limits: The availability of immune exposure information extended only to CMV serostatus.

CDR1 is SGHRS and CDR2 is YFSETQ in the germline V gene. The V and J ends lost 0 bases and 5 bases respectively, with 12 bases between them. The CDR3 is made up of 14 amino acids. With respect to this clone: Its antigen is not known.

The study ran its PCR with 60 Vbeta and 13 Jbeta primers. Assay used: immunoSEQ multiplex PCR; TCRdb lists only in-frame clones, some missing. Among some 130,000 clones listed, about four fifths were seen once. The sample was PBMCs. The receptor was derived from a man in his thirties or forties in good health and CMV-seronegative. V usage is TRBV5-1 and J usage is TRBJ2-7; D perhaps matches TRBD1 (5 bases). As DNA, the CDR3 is TGCGCCAGCAGCTTGGAACAACAGGTGGACGAGCAGTACTTC. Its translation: CASSLEQQVDEQYF.